These T cell receptor beta chains were read from a single sample in a study of blood T cell repertoires in COVID-19. Clones were read by immunoSEQ multiplex PCR, and TCRdb kept only the in-frame ones, dropping some. The table has approximately 46,000 clones, 81% seen once. Specimen: peripheral blood. The receptors derive from a woman older than 75 with COVID-19, enrolled during active disease. The CDR3 runs from the conserved cysteine through the conserved F or W. D genes are given only for firm matches. Size tells how often a clone was seen (once, few, many) or the class of an expanded clone, and some rows leave it out.

v_call	d_call	j_call	clone_size	cdr3_nt	cdr3_aa
TRBV28	TRBD2	TRBJ2-7	.	TGTGCCAGCAGTTTAGTGGTAGCGGGAGGGCCTAGTGAGCAGTACTTC	CASSLVVAGGPSEQYF
TRBV11-1	TRBD1	TRBJ2-7	.	TGTGCCAGCAGCTCGCCAGGGACAGGGGGCTACGAGCAGTACTTC	CASSSPGTGGYEQYF
TRBV5-5	TRBD1	TRBJ1-4	.	TGTGCCAGCAGCGACCGGGACAGGGGGTCAACTAATGAAAAACTGTTTTTT	CASSDRDRGSTNEKLFF
TRBV5-1	.	TRBJ2-4	once	TGCGCCAGCAGCTTCGACCCCTTCGCGGTCAAAAACATTCAGTACTTC	CASSFDPFAVKNIQYF
TRBV14	TRBD1	TRBJ1-2	.	TGTGCCAGCAGCCTTTCCGGACAGGGGATTTATGGCTACACCTTC	CASSLSGQGIYGYTF
TRBV16	TRBD1	TRBJ2-7	.	TGTGCCAGCAGCCAACCGGACAGGGGATCCTACGAGCAGTACTTC	CASSQPDRGSYEQYF
TRBV6-5	.	TRBJ1-1	.	TGTGCCAGCAGAAAACTCAGGGCTCGAAACACTGAAGCTTTCTTT	CASRKLRARNTEAFF
TRBV7-9	TRBD2	TRBJ2-7	.	TGTGCCAGCAGCTTAGTTGCGGGAGGGCCCTCTTACGAGCAGTACTTC	CASSLVAGGPSYEQYF
TRBV18	TRBD2	TRBJ2-7	once	TGTGCCAGCTCACCAGAGAGCGGGAGTCGGTACGAGCAGTACTTC	CASSPESGSRYEQYF
TRBV15	TRBD1	TRBJ2-5	few	TGTGCCACCAGCAGCCGGGGACAGTACCAAGAGACCCAGTACTTC	CATSSRGQYQETQYF
TRBV6-6	TRBD2	TRBJ2-3	.	TGTGCCAGCAGTCTAGCGGCCAATAACCGTCCTCGCACAGATACGCAGTATTTT	CASSLAANNRPRTDTQYF
TRBV10-3	.	TRBJ2-7	.	TGTGCCATCAGTTCCGGGAGTAGCTCCTACGAGCAGTACTTC	CAISSGSSSYEQYF
TRBV4-1	TRBD1	TRBJ2-4	.	TGCGCCAGCGTAGCCGGGACAGGGTCGCACATTCAGTACTTC	CASVAGTGSHIQYF
TRBV7-2	TRBD2	TRBJ2-5	.	TGTGCCAGCAGCTTATCTAGCGGAGTACGTCAAGAGACCCAGTACTTC	CASSLSSGVRQETQYF
TRBV5-1	TRBD1	TRBJ1-2	few	TGCGCCAGCAGTTCACCGGGACAGGCTACGAGATATGGCTACACCTTC	CASSSPGQATRYGYTF
TRBV28	.	TRBJ1-1	.	TGTGCCAGCAGTCCGAGGGTTGGGGACACTGAAGCTTTCTTT	CASSPRVGDTEAFF
TRBV11-2	TRBD2	TRBJ2-2	.	TGTGCCAGCAGCTTTTCGGGAGGAACCGGGGAGCTGTTTTTT	CASSFSGGTGELFF
TRBV7-9	.	TRBJ1-1	.	TGTGCCAGCAGCGCAGGCGCGGGGGCTTTCTTT	CASSAGAGAFF
TRBV3-1/TRBV3-2	TRBD2	TRBJ2-3	.	TGTGCCAGCAGCGTAAGACTAGCGGGAGCGGTAGATACGCAGTATTTT	CASSVRLAGAVDTQYF
TRBV10-3	TRBD2	TRBJ2-1	.	TGTGCCATCAGCCGGACTAGCGGGAGTACCTACAATGAGCAGTTCTTC	CAISRTSGSTYNEQFF
TRBV30	.	TRBJ2-4	.	TGTGCCTGGAGTGTAGGGCAGGGTAGAAACATTCAGTACTTC	CAWSVGQGRNIQYF
TRBV5-1	.	TRBJ2-2	once	TGCGCCAGCAGCTCTCGTCCACTTGGGAACACCGGGGAGCTGTTTTTT	CASSSRPLGNTGELFF
TRBV30	.	TRBJ1-6	.	TGTGCCTGGAGCAGGGATAATTCACCCCTCCACTTT	CAWSRDNSPLHF